The T cell receptor beta chain described here comes from a study of blood T cell repertoires in COVID-19. Study-wide background: The study drew acute and convalescent COVID-19 samples from the United States, Italy and Spain. PBMCs, B-cell-depleted T cells, or T cells were the source of the cDNA or gDNA that made up the material.

The CDR3 runs 14 residues. V shed 3 bases and J 4 bases; nucleotides not matched to a gene: 2. Germline CDR1 reads SEHNR; CDR2 reads FQNEAQ (reference sequence). This clone has just one count. As processed by the authors: Researchers report that nucleated cell counts were estimated from reference gene primer amplification. TCRdb's copy holds only in-frame clones and misses some; the assay was immunoSEQ multiplex PCR. D and trimming come from the DNA, and the V and J calls and clone size come from that table. The sample includes under 140,000 clones, roughly 87% of them seen just once. The sample was peripheral blood. The receptor's source is a human donor in a cohort sampled during active COVID-19. V usage is TRBV7-9 and J usage is TRBJ2-3; 9 bases align to TRBD2. The CDR3 sequence is CASSFSGSSDTQYF. The CDR3 DNA sequence: TGTGCCAGCAGCTTTAGCGGGAGTTCAGATACGCAGTATTTT.